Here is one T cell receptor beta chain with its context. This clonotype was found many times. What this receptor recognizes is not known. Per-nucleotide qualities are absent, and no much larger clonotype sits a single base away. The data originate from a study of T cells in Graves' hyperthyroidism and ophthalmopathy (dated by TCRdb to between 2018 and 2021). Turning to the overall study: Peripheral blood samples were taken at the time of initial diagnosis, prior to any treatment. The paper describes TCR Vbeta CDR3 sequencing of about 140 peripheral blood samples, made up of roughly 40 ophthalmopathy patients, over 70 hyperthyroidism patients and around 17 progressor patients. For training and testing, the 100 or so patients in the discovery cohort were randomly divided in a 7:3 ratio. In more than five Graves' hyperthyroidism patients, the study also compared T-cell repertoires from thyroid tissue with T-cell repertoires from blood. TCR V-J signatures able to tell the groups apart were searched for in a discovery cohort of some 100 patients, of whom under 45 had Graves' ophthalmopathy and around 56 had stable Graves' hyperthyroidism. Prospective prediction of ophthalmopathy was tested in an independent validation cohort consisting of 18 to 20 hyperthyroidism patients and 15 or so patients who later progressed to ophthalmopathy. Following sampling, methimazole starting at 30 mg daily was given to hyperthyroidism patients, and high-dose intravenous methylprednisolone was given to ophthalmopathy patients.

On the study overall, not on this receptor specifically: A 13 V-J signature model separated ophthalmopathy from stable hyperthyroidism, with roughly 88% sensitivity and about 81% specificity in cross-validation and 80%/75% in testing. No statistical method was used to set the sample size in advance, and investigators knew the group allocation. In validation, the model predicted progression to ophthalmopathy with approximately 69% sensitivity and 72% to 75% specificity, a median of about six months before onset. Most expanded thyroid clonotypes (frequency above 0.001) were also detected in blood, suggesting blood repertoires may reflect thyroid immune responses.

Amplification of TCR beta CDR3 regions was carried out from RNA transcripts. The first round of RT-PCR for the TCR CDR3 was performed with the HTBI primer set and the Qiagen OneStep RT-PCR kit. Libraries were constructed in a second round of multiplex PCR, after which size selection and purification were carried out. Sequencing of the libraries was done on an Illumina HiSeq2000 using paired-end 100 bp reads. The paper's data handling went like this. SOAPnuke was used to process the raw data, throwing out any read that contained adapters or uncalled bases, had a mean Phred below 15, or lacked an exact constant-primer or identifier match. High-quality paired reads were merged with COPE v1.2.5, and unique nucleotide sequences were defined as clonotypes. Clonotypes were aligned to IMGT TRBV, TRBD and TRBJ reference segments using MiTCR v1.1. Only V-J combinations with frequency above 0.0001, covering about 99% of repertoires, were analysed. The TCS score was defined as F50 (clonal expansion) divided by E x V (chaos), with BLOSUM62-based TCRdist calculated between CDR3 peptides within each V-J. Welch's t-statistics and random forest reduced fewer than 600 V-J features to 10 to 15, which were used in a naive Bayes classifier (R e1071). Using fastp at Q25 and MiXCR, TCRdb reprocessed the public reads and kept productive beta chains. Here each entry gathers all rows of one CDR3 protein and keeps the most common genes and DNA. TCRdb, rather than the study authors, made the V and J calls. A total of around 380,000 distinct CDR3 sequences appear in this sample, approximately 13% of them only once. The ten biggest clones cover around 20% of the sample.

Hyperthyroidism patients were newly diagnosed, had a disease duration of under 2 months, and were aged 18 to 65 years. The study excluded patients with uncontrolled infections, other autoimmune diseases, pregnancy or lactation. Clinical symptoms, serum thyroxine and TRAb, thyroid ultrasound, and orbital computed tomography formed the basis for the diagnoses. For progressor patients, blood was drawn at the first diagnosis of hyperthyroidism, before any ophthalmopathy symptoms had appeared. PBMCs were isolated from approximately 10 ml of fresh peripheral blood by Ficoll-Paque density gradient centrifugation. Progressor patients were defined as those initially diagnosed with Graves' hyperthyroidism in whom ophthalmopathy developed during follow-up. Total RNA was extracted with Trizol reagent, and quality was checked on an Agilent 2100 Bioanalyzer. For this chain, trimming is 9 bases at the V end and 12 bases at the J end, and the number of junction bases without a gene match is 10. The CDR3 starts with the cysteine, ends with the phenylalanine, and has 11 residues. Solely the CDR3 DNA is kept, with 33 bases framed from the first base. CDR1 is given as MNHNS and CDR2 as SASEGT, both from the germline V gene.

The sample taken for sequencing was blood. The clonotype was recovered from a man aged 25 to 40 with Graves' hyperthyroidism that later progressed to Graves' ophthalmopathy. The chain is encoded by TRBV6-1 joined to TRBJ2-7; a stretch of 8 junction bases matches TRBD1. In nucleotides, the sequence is TGTGCCAGTTCTTCCCGACAGGGGTTGTACTTC. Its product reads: CASSSRQGLYF.